This passage covers 12 T cell receptor beta chains from one sample sequenced in a study of CD8 T cells in Susac syndrome. Reverse transcription of roughly 0.5 to 1 ug RNA was carried out with random hexamers. TCRdb fed the immunoSEQ multiplex PCR reads into MiXCR, producing one record per CDR3 protein. Found here are a few hundred thousand distinct CDR3 sequences, more than 85% of them singletons; the top ten hold just over 0.08%. The specimen sequenced was CD4+ T cells from PBMCs. The receptors were gathered from a human donor with multiple sclerosis.

The chain combines TRBV29-1 with TRBJ1-2, with D hard to call. The CDR3 has 12 amino acids. The germline V gene encodes CDR1 SQVTM and CDR2 ANQGSEA. Trimming shortened V by 5 bases and J by 4 bases, and 11 bases separated the two germline ends. Written as DNA, the CDR3 is TGCAGCGTTTCCCTAGCTGGCTATGGCTACACCTTC. This gives the protein CSVSLAGYGYTF.

The chain employs TRBV5-1 and TRBJ2-1; D is tentatively TRBD1 or TRBD2 (5 bases each). From germline, CDR1 is SGHRS and CDR2 YFSETQ. Trimming cost V 3 bases and J 9 bases, with 19 bases left between them. The CDR3 totals 15 residues. CDR3 sequence: CASSWADSSRGEQFF. DNA for the CDR3: TGCGCCAGCAGCTGGGCGGACTCGAGTAGGGGTGAGCAGTTCTTC.

This sequence joins TRBV2 and TRBJ1-2; no firm D call. There are 13 residues in the CDR3. V gave up 2 bases and J gave up 7 bases, with 11 bases separating them. The germline V gene encodes CDR1 SNHLY and CDR2 FYNNEI. The CDR3 sequence is CASSESGKGGYTF. The CDR3 DNA is TGTGCCAGCAGTGAATCGGGAAAGGGTGGCTACACCTTC.

The sample holds one count of this clonotype. CDR3 nucleotide sequence: TGTGCCAGCAGCTTGGGTGACAGCTCCTACAATGAGCAGTTCTTC. It codes for CASSLGDSSYNEQFF. The rearrangement joins TRBV7-9 to TRBJ2-1; a possible D gene is TRBD1 (5 bases). With 3 bases removed from V and 0 bases from J, the gap between germline ends came to 9 bases. This CDR3 has 15 residues. The germline V gene has CDR1 SEHNR and CDR2 FQNEAQ (reference sequence).

V gene TRBV30 combines with J gene TRBJ1-1; 8 bases are shared with TRBD1. V was clipped by 5 bases and J by 10 bases; unmatched bases: 15. Germline CDR1 and CDR2: GTSNPN and SVGIG (reference sequence). This CDR3 is 14 amino acids long. The CDR3: CAWSGTRTGTGAFF. The CDR3 nucleotides read TGTGCCTGGTCCGGGACTCGCACAGGGACAGGAGCTTTCTTT.

The V call is TRBV29-1, the J call TRBJ1-2, with a possible D match to TRBD1 (6 bases). In germline, CDR1 is SQVTM, CDR2 ANQGSEA. The CDR3 length is 14 residues. V was clipped by 7 bases and J by 1 base, with 16 bases between them. The CDR3 DNA sequence: TGCAGCGCCCCCCGGGACAAGAATAACTATGGCTACACCTTC. Translating gives CSAPRDKNNYGYTF.

This clonotype occurred once. The chain combines TRBV30 with TRBJ2-7, with D perhaps given as TRBD1 or TRBD2 (5 bases each). CDR3 size: 16 residues. The V end lost 2 bases, the J end lost 4 bases, and 21 bases lay between the germline ends. Germline V lookup: CDR1 GTSNPN, CDR2 SVGIG (reference sequence). The CDR3 nucleotides read TGTGCCTGGAGTCCCAAGCCCGGGGCTCGTCGTTACGAGCAGTACGTC. Translated, it gives CAWSPKPGARRYEQYV.

For the CDR3, the DNA is TGCGCCAGCACCCAACTGGTGGGCAAGGGCGAGCAGTACTTC. Translating gives CASTQLVGKGEQYF. The J gene is TRBJ2-7, the V gene TRBV5-1; D is undetermined. The length of the CDR3 is 14 residues. Germline CDR1 SGHRS, CDR2 YFSETQ. The germline V and J ends were trimmed by 6 bases and 6 bases, with 19 bases remaining between them.

The chain carries TRBV2 and TRBJ2-1, with D perhaps assigned TRBD1 or TRBD2 (6 bases each). The CDR3 spans 15 residues. Germline CDR1 is SNHLY and CDR2 is FYNNEI. The V and J ends lost 8 bases and 2 bases respectively, with 16 bases between them. In nucleotides, the CDR3 is TGTGCCAGCTCTCGAGGAGGGGGGCCCTACAATGAGCAGTTCTTC. Translation: CASSRGGGPYNEQFF.

V and J are TRBV29-1 and TRBJ2-1; D is undetermined. With 4 bases removed from V and 3 bases from J, the gap between germline ends came to 7 bases. CDR3 length equals 12 residues. CDR1 and CDR2 (germline): SQVTM, ANQGSEA. CDR3 DNA sequence: TGCAGCGTTGTTGGCAACTACAATGAGCAGTTCTTC. Its protein product is CSVVGNYNEQFF.

The J gene is TRBJ1-2, the V gene TRBV12-3 or TRBV12-4; weak D call: TRBD1 (5 bases). Trimming removed 6 bases at V and 7 bases at J, with 18 bases between. The CDR3 has 14 residues. CDR3 sequence: CASSRLQGLGGYTF. CDR3 coding DNA: TGTGCCAGCAGCCGCCTCCAGGGCCTGGGTGGCTACACCTTC.

The V gene is TRBV11-2, the J gene TRBJ2-3; 9 bases line up with TRBD2. V dropped 6 bases and J dropped 4; count of bases not matched to a gene: 8. The CDR3 is made up of 15 amino acids. Germline lookup yields CDR1 SGHAT and CDR2 FQNNGV. The CDR3 here is CASRPAGGPADTQYF. DNA of the CDR3: TGTGCCAGCAGACCCGCGGGGGGGCCGGCAGATACGCAGTATTTT. The variable domain in full, with the rest retrieved from reference TRBV11-2 and TRBJ2-3, is EAGVAQSPRYKIIEKRQSVAFWCNPISGHATLYWYQQILGQGPKLLIQFQNNGVVDDSQLPKDRFSAERLKGVDSTLKIQPAKLEDSAVYLCASRPAGGPADTQYFGPGTRLTVL.